The 19 T cell receptor beta chains reported below all come from one sample, sequenced in a study of monozygotic twins with inflammatory bowel disease. After re-calling the 5' RACE reads, TCRdb lists one entry per CDR3 protein, DNA absent. Found here are 400,000 or so distinct CDR3 sequences; the top ten clones hold 2% to 2.5%. Sequencing input: blood. The receptors were gathered from a human donor with ulcerative colitis or Crohn's disease, or a healthy co-twin of an affected twin (not recorded which).

The rearrangement joins TRBV9 to TRBJ1-1; the D call of TRBD1 rests on TCRdb alone, since no DNA is present to check it. Germline CDR1 is SGDLS and CDR2 is YYNGEE. The CDR3 length is 14 residues. The CDR3 sequence: CASSARQINTEAFF.

This chain links TRBV3-1 with TRBJ2-3; without DNA, the TCRdb call of TRBD2 cannot be checked. CDR1 and CDR2 from the germline V gene are LGHDT and YNNKEL (reference sequence). This CDR3 comprises 17 residues. This CDR3 reads CASSQAAGSGRVDTQYF.

The CDR3 protein is CASSPETGAALYEQYF. The rearrangement links TRBV5-6 to TRBJ2-7; with no DNA, the TCRdb D assignment of TRBD1 cannot be verified. There are 16 residues in the CDR3. From germline, CDR1 is SGHDT and CDR2 YYEEEE.

The V call is TRBV5-1, the J call TRBJ2-1; with no DNA, the TCRdb D assignment of TRBD1 cannot be verified. This CDR3 has 15 amino acids. CDR1 SGHRS and CDR2 YFSETQ come from the germline V gene. CDR3 residues: CASSQGQGTYNEQFF.

This sequence joins TRBV2 and TRBJ2-2; the D gene TCRdb calls, TRBD2, cannot be checked with no DNA. This CDR3 has 15 amino acids. From germline, CDR1 is SNHLY and CDR2 FYNNEI. This chain's CDR3 is CAIGSRAAKAGELFF.

The chain couples TRBV12-3 or TRBV12-4 to TRBJ1-4; TCRdb's D call of TRBD1 is untestable without DNA. This CDR3 has 16 residues. This CDR3 is CASSSTGGMANEKLFF.

This chain connects TRBV5-1 to TRBJ2-2; checking the TCRdb D call of TRBD1 is not possible without DNA. There are 14 residues in the CDR3. The germline V gene has CDR1 SGHRS and CDR2 YFSETQ. CDR3 residues: CASTGTVSTGELFF.

The chain carries TRBV27 and TRBJ1-6; TCRdb reports TRBD1, a call that lacks DNA to check it against. Germline V gene lookup returns CDR1 MNHEY and CDR2 SMNVEV (reference sequence). The CDR3 is 15 amino acids. CDR3 sequence: CASSSGTDYNSPLHF.

This chain connects TRBV20-1 to TRBJ1-1; the TCRdb call, TRBD1, lacks DNA for checking. Germline CDR1 reads DFQATT; CDR2 reads SNEGSKA (reference sequence). The CDR3 runs 14 residues. The CDR3 sequence is CSARVGQGNTEAFF.

The rearrangement uses TRBV28 and TRBJ1-1; TCRdb designates TRBD1, a call that cannot be tested without DNA. Germline values: CDR1 MDHEN, CDR2 SYDVKM. The CDR3 covers 17 residues. The CDR3 here is CASGRNPGQGNSGEAFF.

CDR3 sequence: CASLGRRNNEQFF. This chain joins TRBV6-1 and TRBJ2-1. CDR3 length equals 13 residues. Germline V lookup: CDR1 MNHNS, CDR2 SASEGT.

The chain joins TRBV7-2 to TRBJ2-2. The CDR3 runs 13 residues. The V gene's germline CDR1 is SGHTA and CDR2 FQGNSA. CDR3: CASSRPVAGELFF.

This chain uses TRBV20-1 with TRBJ2-1; TCRdb lists TRBD2, though no DNA is available to test this call. Germline loops: CDR1 DFQATT, CDR2 SNEGSKA (reference sequence). The CDR3 extends over 16 amino acids. CDR3 protein: CSAHSGSASSYNEQFF.

The chain links TRBV6-5 to TRBJ2-7; the D call from TCRdb, TRBD1, cannot be confirmed without DNA. This CDR3 region has 16 residues. From germline, CDR1 is MNHEY and CDR2 SVGAGI. The CDR3: CASSWGDRRYSYEQYF.

This sequence joins TRBV9 and TRBJ2-7; TCRdb picks TRBD1, but there is no DNA to check that call. Germline CDR1 reads SGDLS; CDR2 reads YYNGEE. The CDR3 has 13 amino acids. The CDR3 region is CASASRGVHEQYF. The whole variable domain, filled in from reference TRBV9 and TRBJ2-7, reads DSGVTQTPKHLITATGQRVTLRCSPRSGDLSVYWYQQSLDQGLQFLIQYYNGEERAKGNILERFSAQQFPDLHSELNLSSLELGDSALYFCASASRGVHEQYFGPGTRLTVT.

CDR3: CSATSSGTTDTQYF. The chain is built from TRBV20-1 and TRBJ2-3; TCRdb names TRBD2, which stays unverified in the absence of DNA. CDR1 DFQATT and CDR2 SNEGSKA come from the germline V gene (reference sequence). The CDR3 runs to 14 residues.

The CDR3 sequence: CASGLPLVGTSGLETQYF. The rearrangement links TRBV12-5 to TRBJ2-5; TCRdb returns TRBD2, unconfirmable since there is no DNA. This CDR3 is built from 18 residues. Per the germline V gene, CDR1 is LGHNT and CDR2 is FRNRAP.

V gene TRBV9 combines with J gene TRBJ2-5; TCRdb picks TRBD2, but there is no DNA to check that call. Germline CDR1 is SGDLS and CDR2 is YYNGEE. The CDR3 sequence is 13 residues long. CDR3 sequence: CASARGTKETQYF.

This chain links TRBV20-1 with TRBJ2-3. This CDR3 spans 15 amino acids. In germline, CDR1 is DFQATT, CDR2 SNEGSKA (reference sequence). CDR3 loop: CSARRERPSTDTQYF.